A single sample gave rise to the 27 T cell receptor beta chains below, sequenced in a study of blood T cell repertoires in COVID-19. Profiled with immunoSEQ multiplex PCR; TCRdb holds only in-frame clones, not every one. The sample has 49,000 or so clones; roughly four fifths are singletons. The sequenced material came from peripheral blood. Source of these receptors: a man in his fifties or sixties with active COVID-19.

The gene calls are TRBV24-1 and TRBJ2-3; TRBD2 agrees at 7 bases. CDR1 KGHDR and CDR2 SFDVKD come from the germline V gene. V shed 9 bases and J 6 bases; nucleotides not matched to a gene: 5. The length of the CDR3 is 12 residues. CDR3 protein: CATGGSGDTQYF. CDR3 DNA sequence: TGTGCCACCGGCGGGAGCGGGGATACGCAGTATTTT.

This clone was detected a few times. The chain has TRBV7-9 and TRBJ2-7, with 7 bases identical to TRBD1. Unmatched junction bases numbered 7, after V lost 5 bases and J lost 3 bases. The V gene's germline CDR1 is SEHNR and CDR2 FQNEAQ (reference sequence). The CDR3 runs 14 residues. The CDR3 region has the DNA TGTGCCAGCAGCAGGGGACAGCAGTACTACGAGCAGTACTTC. This translates into CASSRGQQYYEQYF.

The chain uses TRBV18 and TRBJ2-5; 7 nucleotides match TRBD2. From germline, CDR1 is KGHSH and CDR2 LQKENI. V shed 4 bases, J shed 0 bases, and the junction held 2 bases outside the gene matches. This CDR3 spans 14 amino acids. The CDR3 here is CASSRLADQETQYF. CDR3 bases: TGTGCCAGCTCACGGCTAGCGGACCAAGAGACCCAGTACTTC.

This chain connects TRBV19 to TRBJ2-2, with 7 bases matching TRBD1. V lost 6 bases and J lost 5; bases outside the gene matches: 9. CDR3 length equals 15 residues. Germline V CDR1 and CDR2: LNHDA, SQIVND (reference sequence). This CDR3 reads CASRRGRGSTGELFF. As DNA, the CDR3 is TGTGCCAGTAGAAGGGGCAGGGGGTCGACCGGGGAGCTGTTTTTT.

The V and J genes are TRBV7-3 and TRBJ2-5; weak D call: TRBD2 (6 bases). The CDR3 runs 15 residues. Deletions cut 2 bases from V and 1 base from J, with 11 bases between. Germline CDR1 reads SGHTA; CDR2 reads FQGTGA. The CDR3 sequence: CASSLLGGAQETQYF. In nucleotides, the CDR3 is TGTGCCAGCAGCTTATTAGGCGGGGCCCAAGAGACCCAGTACTTC.

V gene TRBV30 combines with J gene TRBJ2-7; TRBD1 matches at 8 bases. Germline V gene sequence: CDR1 GTSNPN, CDR2 SVGIG (reference sequence). Losses at the gene ends were 5 bases for V and 4 bases for J; bases not matched to a gene: 4. This CDR3 region has 12 residues. The CDR3, as DNA: TGTGCCTGGGGACAGGGTACGTACGAGCAGTACTTC. Protein sequence: CAWGQGTYEQYF.

This clone was detected only a few times. The genes are TRBV5-4 and TRBJ1-2; 9 bases map to TRBD1. Germline loops: CDR1 SGHNT, CDR2 YYREEE (reference sequence). The CDR3 has 12 amino acids. Losses at the gene ends were 2 bases for V and 10 bases for J; bases not matched to a gene: 3. The CDR3 nucleotides read TGTGCCAGCAGCTTAGGGACAGGGTTCTACACCTTC. It codes for CASSLGTGFYTF.

The chain combines TRBV2 with TRBJ2-7, with D possibly TRBD1 on 5 matching bases. The germline V gene encodes CDR1 SNHLY and CDR2 FYNNEI. CDR3 length: 14 residues. Trimming removed 6 bases from V and 0 bases from J, with 12 bases in between. This CDR3 is CASRTTGFSYEQYF. The CDR3 coding sequence is TGTGCCAGCAGAACCACAGGTTTCTCCTACGAGCAGTACTTC.

The chain couples TRBV24-1 to TRBJ1-1, with a possible D match to TRBD1 (6 bases). CDR3 length: 15 amino acids. V lost 1 base and J 2 bases, leaving 10 bases between the germline ends. CDR1 and CDR2 from the germline V gene are KGHDR and SFDVKD. The CDR3 loop reads CATSDLAGANTEAFF. The CDR3 DNA is TGTGCCACCAGTGATTTAGCGGGGGCCAACACTGAAGCTTTCTTT.

The chain employs TRBV29-1 and TRBJ2-2; D call uncertain. V gave up 3 bases and J gave up 0 bases, with 2 bases separating them. This CDR3 is built from 12 residues. CDR1 and CDR2 from the germline V gene are SQVTM and ANQGSEA. In DNA, the CDR3 is TGCAGCGTTGACTCGAACACCGGGGAGCTGTTTTTT. It translates to CSVDSNTGELFF.

V gene TRBV28 combines with J gene TRBJ1-1; 7 nucleotides match TRBD1. Per the germline V gene, CDR1 is MDHEN and CDR2 is SYDVKM. V shed 8 bases, J shed 0 bases, and the junction held 9 bases outside the gene matches. The CDR3 has 15 residues. The CDR3 nucleotides are TGTGCCAGCGGAAGAAACAGGGGAGTGAACACTGAAGCTTTCTTT. This gives the protein CASGRNRGVNTEAFF.

This clone has only a few counts. The J gene is TRBJ2-7, the V gene TRBV3-1 (or the pseudogene TRBV3-2); D unclear. Looked up from germline, CDR1 is LGHDT and CDR2 is YNNKEL (reference sequence). The CDR3 runs 12 residues. The V end lost 0 bases, the J end lost 2 bases, and 2 bases lay between the germline ends. The CDR3, as DNA: TGTGCCAGCAGCCAAGACACCTACGAGCAGTACTTC. Encoded protein: CASSQDTYEQYF.

The sample holds a few counts of this clone. The chain couples TRBV2 to TRBJ2-7; TRBD2 is a possible D gene (5 bases). V gave up 5 bases and J gave up 3 bases, with 8 bases separating them. This CDR3 is built from 12 residues. The germline gives CDR1 SNHLY, CDR2 FYNNEI. Here the CDR3 reads CASSTRNYEQYF. The DNA for the CDR3 is TGTGCCAGCAGTACTAGGAACTACGAGCAGTACTTC.

The V gene is TRBV6-5, the J gene TRBJ1-2; 9 bases fit TRBD1. The V gene's germline CDR1 is MNHEY and CDR2 SVGAGI. Trimming at V came to 1 base and at J to 0 bases, leaving 3 bases not matched to a gene. This CDR3 is 16 amino acids long. CDR3 nucleotides: TGTGCCAGCAGTTACTATGGACAGGGGTCTAACTATGGCTACACCTTC. It codes for CASSYYGQGSNYGYTF.

The chain recombines TRBV12-3 or TRBV12-4 with TRBJ1-2; unclear D gene. Trimming cost V 5 bases and J 5 bases, with 12 bases left between them. The CDR3 is 13 residues long. The CDR3 loop is CASSGPSRYGYTF. In nucleotides, the CDR3 is TGTGCCAGCAGTGGTCCCAGCAGGTATGGCTACACCTTC.

This clone has just one count. This chain's CDR3 is CASSKDQTGEKLFF. The CDR3 DNA sequence: TGCGCCAGCAGTAAGGACCAAACGGGAGAAAAACTGTTTTTT. This chain joins TRBV10-1 and TRBJ1-4; D is unclear. The length of the CDR3 is 14 residues. Germline CDR1 is WNHNN and CDR2 is SYGVQD (reference sequence). Trimming left V 5 bases short and J 8 bases short, with 15 bases between.

The rearrangement uses TRBV27 and TRBJ1-2; TRBD1 matches at 9 bases. The CDR3 has 15 amino acids. CDR1 and CDR2 (germline): MNHEY, SMNVEV (reference sequence). V was pared by 6 bases and J by 5 bases, with 10 bases of the junction left unmatched. This CDR3 is CASSNSGTGFYGYTF. CDR3 bases: TGTGCCAGCAGCAATTCCGGGACAGGGTTTTATGGCTACACCTTC.

The chain recombines TRBV5-5 with TRBJ2-7; 12 nucleotides line up with TRBD2. This CDR3 contains 16 residues. Germline CDR1 reads SGHKS; CDR2 reads YYEKEE (reference sequence). V trimming: 0 bases; J trimming: 7 bases; junction bases outside the gene matches: 8. The CDR3 here is CASSLGLAGGPREQYF. The CDR3, as DNA: TGTGCCAGCAGCTTGGGGCTAGCGGGAGGGCCGCGGGAGCAGTACTTC.

The genes are TRBV6-6 and TRBJ2-1; perhaps TRBD1 as D (5 bases). The V end lost 2 bases, the J end lost 9 bases, and 11 bases lay between the germline ends. The CDR3 consists of 13 residues. CDR1 and CDR2 (germline): MNHNY, SVGAGI (reference sequence). In nucleotides, the CDR3 is TGTGCCAGCAGTTACATCGAAAGGGGTGAGCAGTTCTTC. This gives the protein CASSYIERGEQFF.

The chain uses TRBV5-1 and TRBJ1-4, with D uncertain. The V end lost 2 bases, the J end lost 0 bases, and 8 bases lay between the germline ends. Germline V gene sequence: CDR1 SGHRS, CDR2 YFSETQ. The CDR3 extends over 15 amino acids. The CDR3 DNA sequence: TGCGCCAGCAGCTTTCGTCGAGCAACTAATGAAAAACTGTTTTTT. It translates to CASSFRRATNEKLFF.

The genes are TRBV6-5 and TRBJ2-3; perhaps TRBD2 as D (7 bases). The CDR3 runs 15 residues. V lost 8 bases to trimming and J lost 5 bases, with 20 bases between them. The germline gives CDR1 MNHEY, CDR2 SVGAGI. In DNA form, the CDR3 reads TGTGCCAGCTCGGGCAGGGGACTACCTGGAGATACGCAGTATTTT. Translated, it gives CASSGRGLPGDTQYF.

V gene TRBV28 combines with J gene TRBJ2-1, with TRBD2 matching over 7 bases. The CDR3 runs to 17 residues. Germline trimming cut 5 bases from V and 2 bases from J; bases unmatched to any gene: 12. CDR1 and CDR2 (germline): MDHEN, SYDVKM. CDR3 residues: CASSPLGGDGPYNEQFF. DNA for the CDR3: TGTGCCAGCAGTCCGCTGGGAGGGGATGGCCCCTACAATGAGCAGTTCTTC.

The table lists this clone with a few counts. This sequence joins TRBV19 and TRBJ2-7, with 11 positions matching TRBD1. The germline gives CDR1 LNHDA, CDR2 SQIVND (reference sequence). The CDR3 has 16 amino acids. V was clipped by 5 bases and J by 2 bases; unmatched bases: 8. The CDR3 DNA reads as TGTGCCAGTAGTGTCGGACAGGGGGCCCCCGCCTACGAGCAGTACTTC. Translating gives CASSVGQGAPAYEQYF.

This clone has a single count. The rearrangement uses TRBV14 and TRBJ2-1; TRBD2 is a possible D gene (5 bases). V lost 4 bases, J lost 0 bases, and 22 bases lay in between. Germline V gene sequence: CDR1 SGHDN, CDR2 FVKESK. The CDR3 spans 19 residues. The DNA for the CDR3 is TGTGCCAGCAGCCGATTTGGCCTGGGGAGCAGTAGCTCCTACAATGAGCAGTTCTTC. Its translation is CASSRFGLGSSSSYNEQFF.

The chain carries TRBV24-1 and TRBJ2-3, with D maybe TRBD2 (5 bases). This CDR3 has 15 residues. Deletions cut 5 bases from V and 0 bases from J, with 11 bases between. Germline V CDR1 and CDR2: KGHDR, SFDVKD. CDR3: CATSGIEGSTDTQYF. CDR3 nucleotides: TGTGCCACCAGTGGGATTGAGGGTAGCACAGATACGCAGTATTTT.

V and J are TRBV28 and TRBJ1-3; weak D call: TRBD1 (6 bases). CDR1 MDHEN and CDR2 SYDVKM come from the germline V gene. The CDR3 is 14 amino acids. V lost 7 bases, J lost 1 base, and 11 bases lay in between. CDR3 protein: CASNPRGSGNTIYF. For the CDR3, the DNA is TGTGCCAGCAATCCTAGGGGGTCTGGAAACACCATATATTTT.

J is TRBJ2-2 and V is TRBV24-1, with TRBD1 identical over 8 bases. With V trimmed by 7 bases and J by 0 bases, 15 bases remained unmatched. CDR1 is KGHDR and CDR2 is SFDVKD in the germline V gene. CDR3 length equals 19 residues. CDR3 nucleotide sequence: TGTGCCACCAGCAGCAGGGGGCGCATCCCCACTGCGAACACCGGGGAGCTGTTTTTT. It yields the protein CATSSRGRIPTANTGELFF.